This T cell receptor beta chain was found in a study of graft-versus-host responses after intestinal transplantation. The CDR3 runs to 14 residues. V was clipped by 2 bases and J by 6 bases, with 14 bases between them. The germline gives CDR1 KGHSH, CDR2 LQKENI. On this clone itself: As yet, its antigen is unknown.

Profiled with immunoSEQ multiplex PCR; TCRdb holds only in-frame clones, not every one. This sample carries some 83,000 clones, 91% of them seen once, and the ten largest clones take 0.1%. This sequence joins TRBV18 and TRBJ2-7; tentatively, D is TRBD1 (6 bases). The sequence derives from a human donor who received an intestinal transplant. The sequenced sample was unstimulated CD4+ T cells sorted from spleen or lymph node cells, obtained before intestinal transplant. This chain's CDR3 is CASSPTQGSGEQYF. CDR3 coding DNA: TGTGCCAGCTCACCAACACAGGGTTCGGGCGAGCAGTACTTC.